The rows below give T cell receptor beta chains drawn from one sample of a study of cytomegalovirus exposure and HLA in healthy donors. Assay: immunoSEQ multiplex PCR; the TCRdb copy retains only in-frame clones and omits some. The table records around 250,000 clones, nearly 90% of them present only once. Sample: PBMCs. Receptor source: a woman between 18 and 29 years old in good health and CMV-seronegative. CDR3s include the opening cysteine and the closing phenylalanine or tryptophan. The order of the fields is V gene, D gene, J gene, clone size, CDR3 protein, CDR3 DNA. The D gene is left open where the match is weak. Only some rows state a clone size, as once, few, many or a class for expanded clones.

TRBV27	TRBD2	TRBJ2-3	NA	CASSHIPQTSGGAGDTQYF	TGTGCCAGCAGCCACATCCCTCAGACTAGCGGGGGCGCTGGGGATACGCAGTATTTT
TRBV5-1	NA	TRBJ2-3	NA	CASSSQPTGRADTQYF	TGCGCCAGCAGCTCTCAACCCACAGGGCGCGCAGATACGCAGTATTTT
TRBV4-3	TRBD1	TRBJ2-2	NA	CASSQGTGGVTGELFF	TGCGCCAGCAGCCAAGGGACAGGGGGAGTCACCGGGGAGCTGTTTTTT
TRBV7-2	TRBD2	TRBJ2-5	NA	CASSRAVTSGGRQQETQYF	TGTGCCAGCAGCAGAGCGGTGACTAGCGGGGGGAGGCAGCAAGAGACCCAGTACTTC
TRBV2	NA	TRBJ2-5	NA	CASRGSGLDQETQYF	TGTGCCAGCAGGGGTTCAGGGCTAGACCAAGAGACCCAGTACTTC
TRBV7-8	NA	TRBJ2-1	NA	CASTQGQGDLYEQFF	TGTGCCAGCACGCAAGGGCAGGGTGATTTATATGAGCAGTTCTTC
TRBV5-4	TRBD2	TRBJ2-5	NA	CASSPTSGGPPGETQYF	TGTGCCAGCAGCCCAACTAGCGGGGGACCACCTGGAGAGACCCAGTACTTC
TRBV6-1	NA	TRBJ1-1	NA	CASSEVGGPSTEAFF	TGTGCCAGCAGTGAAGTGGGAGGACCTAGCACTGAAGCTTTCTTT
TRBV11-2	NA	TRBJ2-7	NA	CASSATRQVGYEQYF	TGTGCCAGCAGCGCCACCAGACAGGTCGGTTACGAGCAGTACTTC
TRBV7-2	TRBD2	TRBJ2-5	NA	CASSPRLAGVQETQYF	TGTGCCAGCAGCCCGAGACTAGCGGGGGTTCAAGAGACCCAGTACTTC
TRBV5-8	TRBD2	TRBJ2-1	NA	CASSATGTSGAQNEQFF	TGTGCCAGCAGCGCAACCGGGACTAGCGGGGCGCAGAATGAGCAGTTCTTC
TRBV13	NA	TRBJ2-1	NA	CASSLANNEQFF	TGTGCCAGCAGCTTAGCTAACAATGAGCAGTTCTTC
TRBV7-9	TRBD1	TRBJ1-1	once	CASSLALGQGWNTEAFF	TGTGCCAGCAGCTTAGCGCTAGGACAGGGGTGGAACACTGAAGCTTTCTTT
TRBV9	TRBD1	TRBJ2-5	NA	CASSAPGTGETQYF	TGTGCCAGCAGCGCCCCCGGGACAGGGGAGACCCAGTACTTC
TRBV7-6	NA	TRBJ1-1	NA	CASSLVGERDTEAFF	TGTGCCAGCAGCTTAGTCGGGGAAAGGGACACTGAAGCTTTCTTT
TRBV9	NA	TRBJ2-7	NA	CASSVDGGFREQYF	TGTGCCAGCAGCGTAGATGGGGGGTTCAGGGAGCAGTACTTC
TRBV6-4	NA	TRBJ1-6	many	CASSDGQGNSPLHF	TGTGCCAGCAGTGACGGGCAGGGTAATTCACCCCTCCACTTT
TRBV5-1	TRBD1	TRBJ2-5	NA	CASSSPLRQGAFKETQYF	TGCGCCAGCAGCTCGCCCCTCCGACAGGGGGCGTTTAAAGAGACCCAGTACTTC
TRBV7-9	NA	TRBJ1-1	NA	CASSLKGVNAEAFF	TGTGCCAGCAGCTTAAAGGGGGTGAACGCTGAAGCTTTCTTT
TRBV4-3	NA	TRBJ2-3	NA	CASSLHTDTQYF	TGCGCCAGCAGCCTCCACACAGATACGCAGTATTTT
TRBV7-6	TRBD2	TRBJ2-5	NA	CASSYRTSETQYF	TGTGCCAGCAGCTACCGGACTAGCGAGACCCAGTACTTC
TRBV13	NA	TRBJ2-2	once	CASSPPSEPRQLFF	TGTGCCAGCAGCCCCCCCTCGGAACCGCGGCAGCTGTTTTTT
TRBV2	TRBD2	TRBJ2-3	once	CASSASPGGFTDTQYF	TGTGCCAGCAGTGCCTCTCCCGGGGGGTTCACAGATACGCAGTATTTT
TRBV11-2	NA	TRBJ1-2	few	CASSLGQPGYTF	TGTGCCAGCAGCTTAGGACAGCCGGGCTACACCTTC
TRBV9	TRBD1	TRBJ2-2	NA	CASSVRTGSTGELFF	TGTGCCAGCAGCGTCAGGACAGGGAGCACCGGGGAGCTGTTTTTT